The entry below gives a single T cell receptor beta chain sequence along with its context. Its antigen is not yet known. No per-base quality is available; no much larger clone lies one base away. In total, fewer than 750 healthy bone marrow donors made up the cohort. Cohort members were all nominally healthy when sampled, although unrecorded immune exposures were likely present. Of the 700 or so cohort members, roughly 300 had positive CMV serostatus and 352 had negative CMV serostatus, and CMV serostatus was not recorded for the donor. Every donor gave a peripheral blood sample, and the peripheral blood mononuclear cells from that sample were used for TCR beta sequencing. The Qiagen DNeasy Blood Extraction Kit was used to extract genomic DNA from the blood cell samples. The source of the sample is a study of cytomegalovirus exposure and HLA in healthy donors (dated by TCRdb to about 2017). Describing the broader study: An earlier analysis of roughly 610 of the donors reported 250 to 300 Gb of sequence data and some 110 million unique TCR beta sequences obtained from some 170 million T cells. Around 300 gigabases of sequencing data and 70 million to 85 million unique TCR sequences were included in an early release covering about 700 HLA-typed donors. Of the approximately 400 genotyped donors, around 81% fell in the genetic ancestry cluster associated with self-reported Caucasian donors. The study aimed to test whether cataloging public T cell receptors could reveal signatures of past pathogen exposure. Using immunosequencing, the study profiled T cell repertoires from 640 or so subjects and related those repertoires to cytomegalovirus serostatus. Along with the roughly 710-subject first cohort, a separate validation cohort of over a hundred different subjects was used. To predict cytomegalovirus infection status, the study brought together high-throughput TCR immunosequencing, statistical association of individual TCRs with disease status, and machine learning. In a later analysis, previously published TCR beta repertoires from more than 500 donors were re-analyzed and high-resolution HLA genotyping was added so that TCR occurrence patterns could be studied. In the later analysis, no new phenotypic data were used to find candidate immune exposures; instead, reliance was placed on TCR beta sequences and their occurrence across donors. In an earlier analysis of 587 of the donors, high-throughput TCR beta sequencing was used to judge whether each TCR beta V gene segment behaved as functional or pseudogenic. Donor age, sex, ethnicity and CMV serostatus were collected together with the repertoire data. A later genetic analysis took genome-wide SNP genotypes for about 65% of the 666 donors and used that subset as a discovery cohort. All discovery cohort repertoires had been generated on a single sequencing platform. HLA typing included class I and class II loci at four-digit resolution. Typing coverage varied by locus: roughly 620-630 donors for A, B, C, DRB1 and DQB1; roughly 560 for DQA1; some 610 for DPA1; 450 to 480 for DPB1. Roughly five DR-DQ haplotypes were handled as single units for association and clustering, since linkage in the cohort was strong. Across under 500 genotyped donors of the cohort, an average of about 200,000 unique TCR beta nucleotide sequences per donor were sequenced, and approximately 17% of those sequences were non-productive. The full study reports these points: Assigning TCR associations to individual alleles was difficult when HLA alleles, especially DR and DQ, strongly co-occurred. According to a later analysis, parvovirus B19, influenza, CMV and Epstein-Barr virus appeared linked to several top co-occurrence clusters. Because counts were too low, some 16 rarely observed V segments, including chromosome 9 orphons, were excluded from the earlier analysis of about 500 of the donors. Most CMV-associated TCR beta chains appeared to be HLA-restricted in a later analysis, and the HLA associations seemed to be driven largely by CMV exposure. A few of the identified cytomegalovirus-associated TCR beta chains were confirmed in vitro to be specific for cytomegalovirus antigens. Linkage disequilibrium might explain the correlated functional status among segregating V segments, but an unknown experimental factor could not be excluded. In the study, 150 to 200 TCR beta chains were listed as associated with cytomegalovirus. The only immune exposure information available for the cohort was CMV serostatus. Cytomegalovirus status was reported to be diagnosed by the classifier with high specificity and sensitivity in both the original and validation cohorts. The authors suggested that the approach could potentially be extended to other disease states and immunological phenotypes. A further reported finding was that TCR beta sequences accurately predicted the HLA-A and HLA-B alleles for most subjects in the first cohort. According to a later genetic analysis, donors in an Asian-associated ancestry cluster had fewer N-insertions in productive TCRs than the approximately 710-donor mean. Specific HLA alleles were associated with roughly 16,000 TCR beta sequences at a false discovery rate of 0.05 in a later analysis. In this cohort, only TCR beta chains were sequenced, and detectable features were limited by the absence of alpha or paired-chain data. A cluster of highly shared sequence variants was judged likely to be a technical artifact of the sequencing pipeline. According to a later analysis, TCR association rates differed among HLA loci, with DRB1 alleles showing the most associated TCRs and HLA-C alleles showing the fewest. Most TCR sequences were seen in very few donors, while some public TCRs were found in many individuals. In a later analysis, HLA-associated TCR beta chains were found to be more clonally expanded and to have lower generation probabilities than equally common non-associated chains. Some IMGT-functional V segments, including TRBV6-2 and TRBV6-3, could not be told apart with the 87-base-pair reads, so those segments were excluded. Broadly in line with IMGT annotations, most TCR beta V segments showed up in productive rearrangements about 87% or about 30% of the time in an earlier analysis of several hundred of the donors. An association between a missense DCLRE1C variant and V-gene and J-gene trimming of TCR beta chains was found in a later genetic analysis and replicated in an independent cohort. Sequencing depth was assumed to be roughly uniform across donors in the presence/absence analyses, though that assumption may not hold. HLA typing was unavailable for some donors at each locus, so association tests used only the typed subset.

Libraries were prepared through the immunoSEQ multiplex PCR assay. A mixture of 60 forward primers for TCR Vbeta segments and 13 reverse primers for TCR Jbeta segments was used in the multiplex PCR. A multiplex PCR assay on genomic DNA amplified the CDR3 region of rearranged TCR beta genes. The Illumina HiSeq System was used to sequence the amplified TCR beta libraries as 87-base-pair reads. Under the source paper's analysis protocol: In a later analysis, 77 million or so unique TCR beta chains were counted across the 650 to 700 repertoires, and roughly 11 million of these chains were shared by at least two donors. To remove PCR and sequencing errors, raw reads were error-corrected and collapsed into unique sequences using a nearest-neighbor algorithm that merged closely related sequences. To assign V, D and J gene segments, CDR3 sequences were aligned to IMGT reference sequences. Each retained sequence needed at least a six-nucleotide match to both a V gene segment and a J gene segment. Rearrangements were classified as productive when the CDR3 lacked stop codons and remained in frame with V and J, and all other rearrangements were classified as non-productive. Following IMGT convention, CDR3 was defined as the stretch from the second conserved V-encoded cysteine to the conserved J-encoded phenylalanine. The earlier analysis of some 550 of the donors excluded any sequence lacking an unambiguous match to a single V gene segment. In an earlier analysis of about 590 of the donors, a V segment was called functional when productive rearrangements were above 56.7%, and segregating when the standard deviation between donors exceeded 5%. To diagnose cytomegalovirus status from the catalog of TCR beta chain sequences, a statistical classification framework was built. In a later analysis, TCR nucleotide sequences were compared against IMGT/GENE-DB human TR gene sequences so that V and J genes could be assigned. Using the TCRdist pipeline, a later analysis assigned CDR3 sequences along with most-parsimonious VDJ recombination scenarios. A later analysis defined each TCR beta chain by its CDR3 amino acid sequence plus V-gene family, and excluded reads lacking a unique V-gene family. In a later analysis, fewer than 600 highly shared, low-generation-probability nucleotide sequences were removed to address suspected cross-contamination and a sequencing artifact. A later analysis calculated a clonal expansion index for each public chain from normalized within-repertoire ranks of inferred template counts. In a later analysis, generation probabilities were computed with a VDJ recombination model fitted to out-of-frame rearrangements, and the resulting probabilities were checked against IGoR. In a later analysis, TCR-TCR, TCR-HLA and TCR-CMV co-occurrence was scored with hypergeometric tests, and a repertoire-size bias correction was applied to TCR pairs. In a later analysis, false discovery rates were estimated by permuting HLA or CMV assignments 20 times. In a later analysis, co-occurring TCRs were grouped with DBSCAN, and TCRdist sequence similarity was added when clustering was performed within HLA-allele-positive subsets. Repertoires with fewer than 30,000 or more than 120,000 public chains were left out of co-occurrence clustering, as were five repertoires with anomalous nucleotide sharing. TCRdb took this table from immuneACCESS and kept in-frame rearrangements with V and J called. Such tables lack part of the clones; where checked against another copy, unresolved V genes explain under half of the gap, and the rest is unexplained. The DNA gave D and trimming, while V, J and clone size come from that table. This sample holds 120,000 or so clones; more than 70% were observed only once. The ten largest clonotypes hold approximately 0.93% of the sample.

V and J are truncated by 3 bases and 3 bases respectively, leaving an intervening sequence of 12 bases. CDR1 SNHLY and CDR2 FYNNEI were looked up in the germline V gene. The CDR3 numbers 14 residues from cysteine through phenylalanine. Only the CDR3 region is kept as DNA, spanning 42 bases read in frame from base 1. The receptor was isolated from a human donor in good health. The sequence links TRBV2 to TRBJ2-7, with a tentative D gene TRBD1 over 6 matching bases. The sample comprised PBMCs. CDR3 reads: CASSDPGAHYEQYF. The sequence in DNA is TGTGCCAGCAGTGACCCAGGGGCCCACTACGAGCAGTACTTC.